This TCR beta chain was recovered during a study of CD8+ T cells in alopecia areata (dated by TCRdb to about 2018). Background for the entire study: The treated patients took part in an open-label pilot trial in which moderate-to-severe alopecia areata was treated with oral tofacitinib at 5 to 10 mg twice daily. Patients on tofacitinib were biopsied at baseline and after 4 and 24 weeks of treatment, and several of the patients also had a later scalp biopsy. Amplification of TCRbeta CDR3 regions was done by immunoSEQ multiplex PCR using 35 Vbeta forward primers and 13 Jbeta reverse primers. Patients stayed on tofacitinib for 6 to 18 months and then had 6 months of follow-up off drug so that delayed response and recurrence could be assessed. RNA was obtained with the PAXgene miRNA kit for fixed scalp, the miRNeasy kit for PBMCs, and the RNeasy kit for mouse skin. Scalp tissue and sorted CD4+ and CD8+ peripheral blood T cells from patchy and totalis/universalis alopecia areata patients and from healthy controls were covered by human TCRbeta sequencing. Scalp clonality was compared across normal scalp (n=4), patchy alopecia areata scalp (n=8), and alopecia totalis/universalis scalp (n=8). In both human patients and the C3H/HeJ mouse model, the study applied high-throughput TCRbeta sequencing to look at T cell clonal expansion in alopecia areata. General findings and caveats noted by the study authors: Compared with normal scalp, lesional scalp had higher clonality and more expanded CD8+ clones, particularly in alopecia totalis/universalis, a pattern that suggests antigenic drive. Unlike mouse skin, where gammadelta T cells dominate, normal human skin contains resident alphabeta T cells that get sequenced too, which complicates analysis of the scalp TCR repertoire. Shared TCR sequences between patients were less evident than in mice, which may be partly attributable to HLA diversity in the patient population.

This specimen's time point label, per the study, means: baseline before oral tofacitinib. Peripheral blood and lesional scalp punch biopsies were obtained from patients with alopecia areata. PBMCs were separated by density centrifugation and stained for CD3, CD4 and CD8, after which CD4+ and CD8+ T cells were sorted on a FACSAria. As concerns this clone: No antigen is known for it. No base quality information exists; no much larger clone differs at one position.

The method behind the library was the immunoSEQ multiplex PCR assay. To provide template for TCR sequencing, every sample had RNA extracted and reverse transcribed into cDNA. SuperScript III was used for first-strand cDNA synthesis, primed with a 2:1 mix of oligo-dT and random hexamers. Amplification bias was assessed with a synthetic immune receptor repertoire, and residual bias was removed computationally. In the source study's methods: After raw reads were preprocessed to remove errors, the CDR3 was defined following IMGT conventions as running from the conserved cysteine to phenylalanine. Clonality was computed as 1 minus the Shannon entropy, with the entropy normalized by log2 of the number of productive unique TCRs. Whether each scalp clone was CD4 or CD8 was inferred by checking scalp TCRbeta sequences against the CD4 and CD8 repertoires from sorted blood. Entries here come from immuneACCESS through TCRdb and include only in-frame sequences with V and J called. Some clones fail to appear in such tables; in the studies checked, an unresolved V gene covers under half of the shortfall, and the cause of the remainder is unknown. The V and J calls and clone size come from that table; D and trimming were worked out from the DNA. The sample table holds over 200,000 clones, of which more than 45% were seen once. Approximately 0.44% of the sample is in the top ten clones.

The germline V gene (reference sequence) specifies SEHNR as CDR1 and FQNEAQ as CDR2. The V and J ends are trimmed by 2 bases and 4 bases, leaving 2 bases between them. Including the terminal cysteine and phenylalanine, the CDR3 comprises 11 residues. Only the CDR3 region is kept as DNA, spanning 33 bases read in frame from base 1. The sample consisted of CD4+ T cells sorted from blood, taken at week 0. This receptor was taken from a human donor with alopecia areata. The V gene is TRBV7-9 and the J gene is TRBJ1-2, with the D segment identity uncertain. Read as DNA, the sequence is TGTGCCAGCAGCTTATCCTATGGCTACACCTTC. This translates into CASSLSYGYTF.